This T cell receptor beta chain was sequenced in a study of cytomegalovirus exposure and HLA in healthy donors. Study-level information: Most donors, 70% to 85% of several hundred genotyped, fell in the Caucasian-associated ancestry cluster.

PCR involved 60 Vbeta and 13 Jbeta primers. TCRdb's copy holds only in-frame clones and misses some; the assay was immunoSEQ multiplex PCR. The repertoire holds about 300,000 clones, with 86% as singletons. This CDR3 has 16 residues. Germline assignment: CDR1 SGDLS and CDR2 YYNGEE. Trimming took off 0 bases at V and 3 bases at J, with 13 bases between the two ends. For this clone: No antigen is known for it.

Whole-study findings and limits: It was assumed in the presence/absence analyses that sequencing depth was roughly uniform across donors.

The gene calls are TRBV9 and TRBJ2-1, with D possibly TRBD2 on 6 matching bases. This clonotype was obtained from a man aged 35-49 years in good health and CMV-seropositive. Sequencing was carried out using PBMCs. The CDR3 nucleotides read TGTGCCAGCAGCGTAGGTAGCGGAGTCGGCTACAATGAGCAGTTCTTC. Its protein is CASSVGSGVGYNEQFF.